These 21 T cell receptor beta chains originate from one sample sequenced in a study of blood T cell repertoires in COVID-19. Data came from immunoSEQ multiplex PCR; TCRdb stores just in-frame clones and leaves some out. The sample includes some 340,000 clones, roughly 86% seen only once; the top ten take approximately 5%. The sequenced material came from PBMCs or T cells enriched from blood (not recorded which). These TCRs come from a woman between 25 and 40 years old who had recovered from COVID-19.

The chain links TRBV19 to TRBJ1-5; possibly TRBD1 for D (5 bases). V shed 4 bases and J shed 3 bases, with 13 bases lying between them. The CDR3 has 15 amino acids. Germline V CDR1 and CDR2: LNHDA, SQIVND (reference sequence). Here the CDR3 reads CASSTQGWNNQPQHF. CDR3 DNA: TGTGCCAGTAGTACCCAGGGTTGGAACAATCAGCCCCAGCATTTT. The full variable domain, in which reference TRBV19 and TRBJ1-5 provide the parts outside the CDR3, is DGGITQSPKYLFRKEGQNVTLSCEQNLNHDAMYWYRQDPGQGLRLIYYSQIVNDFQKGDIAEGYSVSREKKESFPLTVTSAQKNPTAFYLCASSTQGWNNQPQHFGDGTRLSIL.

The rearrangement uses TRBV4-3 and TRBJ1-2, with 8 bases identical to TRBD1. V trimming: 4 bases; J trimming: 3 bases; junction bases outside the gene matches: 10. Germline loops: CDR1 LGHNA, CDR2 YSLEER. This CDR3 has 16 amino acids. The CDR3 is CASSLFRAGGDYGYTF. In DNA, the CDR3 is TGCGCCAGCAGCCTCTTCCGGGCAGGGGGCGACTATGGCTACACCTTC.

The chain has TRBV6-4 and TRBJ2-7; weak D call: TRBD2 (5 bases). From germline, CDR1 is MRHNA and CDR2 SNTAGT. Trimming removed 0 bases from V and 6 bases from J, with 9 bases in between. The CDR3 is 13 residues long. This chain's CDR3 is CASSDSIGSEQYF. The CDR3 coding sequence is TGTGCCAGCAGTGACTCGATTGGGAGCGAGCAGTACTTC.

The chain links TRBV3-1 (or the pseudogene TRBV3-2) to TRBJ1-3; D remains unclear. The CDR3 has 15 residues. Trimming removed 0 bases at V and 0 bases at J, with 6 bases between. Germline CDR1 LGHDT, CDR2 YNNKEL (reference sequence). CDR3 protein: CASSQDVHSGNTIYF. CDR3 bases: TGTGCCAGCAGCCAAGATGTACACTCTGGAAACACCATATATTTT.

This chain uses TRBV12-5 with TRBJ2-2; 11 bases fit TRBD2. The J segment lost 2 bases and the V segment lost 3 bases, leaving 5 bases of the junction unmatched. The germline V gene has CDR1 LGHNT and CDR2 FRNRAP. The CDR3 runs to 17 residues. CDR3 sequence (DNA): TGTGCTAGTGGTTTTGGTAGCGGGGGGGCCAACACCGGGGAGCTGTTTTTT. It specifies CASGFGSGGANTGELFF.

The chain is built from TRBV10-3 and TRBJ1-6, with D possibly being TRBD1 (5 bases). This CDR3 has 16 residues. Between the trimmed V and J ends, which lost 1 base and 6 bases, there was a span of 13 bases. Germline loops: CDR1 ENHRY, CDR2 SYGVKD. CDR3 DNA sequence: TGTGCCATCAGTGAGTTGATAGGGGTGGGTAATTCACCCCTCCACTTT. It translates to CAISELIGVGNSPLHF.

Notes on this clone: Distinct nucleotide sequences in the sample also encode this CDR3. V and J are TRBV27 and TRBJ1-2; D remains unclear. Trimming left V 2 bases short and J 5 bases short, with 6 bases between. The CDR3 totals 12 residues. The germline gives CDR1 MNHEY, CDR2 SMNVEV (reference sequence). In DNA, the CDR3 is TGTGCCAGCAGTTTAGCGGGGTATGGCTACACCTTC. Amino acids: CASSLAGYGYTF.

CDR3 amino acids: CASSSGESQYF. In DNA form, the CDR3 reads TGTGCCAGCAGTTCAGGGGAATCCCAGTACTTC. This chain joins TRBV6-5 and TRBJ2-5, with D maybe TRBD1 (6 bases). The CDR3 extends over 11 amino acids. CDR1 is MNHEY and CDR2 is SVGAGI in the germline V gene. V dropped 4 bases and J dropped 9 bases, with 9 bases sitting between them.

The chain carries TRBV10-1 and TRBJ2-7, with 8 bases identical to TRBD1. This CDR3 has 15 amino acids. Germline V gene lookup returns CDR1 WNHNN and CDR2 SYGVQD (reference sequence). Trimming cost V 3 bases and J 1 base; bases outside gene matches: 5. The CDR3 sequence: CASSDTGGSSYEQYF. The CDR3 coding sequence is TGCGCCAGCAGTGATACAGGGGGTTCATCCTACGAGCAGTACTTC.

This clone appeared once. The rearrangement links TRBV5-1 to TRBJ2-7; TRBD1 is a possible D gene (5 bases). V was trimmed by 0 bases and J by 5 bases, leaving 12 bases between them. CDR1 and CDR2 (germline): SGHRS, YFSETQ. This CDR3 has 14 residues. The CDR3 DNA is TGCGCCAGCAGCTTGGAAGGCTGGGGCCACGAGCAGTACTTC. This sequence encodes CASSLEGWGHEQYF.

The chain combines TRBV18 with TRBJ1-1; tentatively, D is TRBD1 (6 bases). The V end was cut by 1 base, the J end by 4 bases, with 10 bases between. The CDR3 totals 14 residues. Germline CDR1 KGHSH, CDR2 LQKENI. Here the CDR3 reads CASSPRGGGTEAFF. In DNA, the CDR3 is TGTGCCAGCTCACCACGAGGGGGTGGCACTGAAGCTTTCTTT.

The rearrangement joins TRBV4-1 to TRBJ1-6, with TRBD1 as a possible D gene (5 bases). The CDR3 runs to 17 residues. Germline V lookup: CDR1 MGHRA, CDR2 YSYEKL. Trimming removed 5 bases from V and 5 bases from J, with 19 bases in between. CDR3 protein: CASSSVDSVLNNSPLHF. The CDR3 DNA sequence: TGCGCCAGCAGCTCGGTAGACAGCGTTTTAAATAATTCACCCCTCCACTTT.

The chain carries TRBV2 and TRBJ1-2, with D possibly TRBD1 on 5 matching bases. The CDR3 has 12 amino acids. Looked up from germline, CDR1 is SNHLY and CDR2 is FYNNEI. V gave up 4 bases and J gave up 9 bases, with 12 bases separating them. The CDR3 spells CASSVSSGRYTF. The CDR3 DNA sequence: TGTGCCAGCAGTGTATCCTCAGGGCGCTACACCTTC.

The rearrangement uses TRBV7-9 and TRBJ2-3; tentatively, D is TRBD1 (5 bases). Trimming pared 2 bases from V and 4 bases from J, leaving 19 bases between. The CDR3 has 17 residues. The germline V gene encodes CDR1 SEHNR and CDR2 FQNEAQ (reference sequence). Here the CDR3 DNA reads TGTGCCAGCAGCTTACGAGCCGGGCCAGGGTGGCCAGATACGCAGTATTTT. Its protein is CASSLRAGPGWPDTQYF.

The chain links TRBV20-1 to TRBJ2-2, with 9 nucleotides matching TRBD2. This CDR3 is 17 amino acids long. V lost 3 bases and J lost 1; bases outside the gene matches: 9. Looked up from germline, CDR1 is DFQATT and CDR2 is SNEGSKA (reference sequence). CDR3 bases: TGCAGTGCTAGTGGAAAGCGGGGGGCCTTGAACACCGGGGAGCTGTTTTTT. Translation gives CSASGKRGALNTGELFF.

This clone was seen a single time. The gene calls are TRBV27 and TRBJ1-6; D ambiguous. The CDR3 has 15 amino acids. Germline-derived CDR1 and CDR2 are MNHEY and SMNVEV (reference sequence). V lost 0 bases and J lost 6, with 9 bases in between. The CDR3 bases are TGTGCCAGCAGTTTATCGGGAGTTGGTAATTCACCCCTCCACTTT. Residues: CASSLSGVGNSPLHF.

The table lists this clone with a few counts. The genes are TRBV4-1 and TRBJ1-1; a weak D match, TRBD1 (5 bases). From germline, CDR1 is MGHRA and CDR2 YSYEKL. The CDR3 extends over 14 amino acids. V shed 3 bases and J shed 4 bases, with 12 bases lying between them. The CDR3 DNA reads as TGCGCCAGCAGCCAGGTGGGGAGGGGCACTGAAGCTTTCTTT. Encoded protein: CASSQVGRGTEAFF.

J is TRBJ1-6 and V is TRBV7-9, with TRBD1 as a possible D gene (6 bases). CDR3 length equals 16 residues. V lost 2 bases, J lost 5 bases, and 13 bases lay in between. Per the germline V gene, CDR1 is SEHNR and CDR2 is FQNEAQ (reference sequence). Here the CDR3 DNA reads TGTGCCAGCAGCTTACACGGGACACCAAATAATTCACCCCTCCACTTT. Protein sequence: CASSLHGTPNNSPLHF.

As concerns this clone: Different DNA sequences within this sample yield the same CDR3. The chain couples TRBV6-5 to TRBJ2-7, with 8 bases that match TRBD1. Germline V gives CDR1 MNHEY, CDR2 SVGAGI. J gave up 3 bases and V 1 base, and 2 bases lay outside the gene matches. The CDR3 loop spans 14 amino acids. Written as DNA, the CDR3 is TGTGCCAGCAGTTACTTAGGACAGGGCTACGAGCAGTACTTC. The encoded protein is CASSYLGQGYEQYF.

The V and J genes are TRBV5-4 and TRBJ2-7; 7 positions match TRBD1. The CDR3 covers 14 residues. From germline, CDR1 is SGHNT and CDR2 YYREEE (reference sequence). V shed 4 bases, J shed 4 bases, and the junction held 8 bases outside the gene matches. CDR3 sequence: CASSRDSMIYEQYF. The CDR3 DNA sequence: TGTGCCAGCAGCAGGGACAGCATGATTTACGAGCAGTACTTC.

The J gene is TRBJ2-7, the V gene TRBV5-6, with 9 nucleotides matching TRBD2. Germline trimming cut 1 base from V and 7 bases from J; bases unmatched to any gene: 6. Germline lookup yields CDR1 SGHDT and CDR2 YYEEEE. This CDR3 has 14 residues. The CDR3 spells CASSLWGSGGEQYF. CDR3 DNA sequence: TGTGCCAGCAGCTTGTGGGGTAGCGGGGGTGAGCAGTACTTC.